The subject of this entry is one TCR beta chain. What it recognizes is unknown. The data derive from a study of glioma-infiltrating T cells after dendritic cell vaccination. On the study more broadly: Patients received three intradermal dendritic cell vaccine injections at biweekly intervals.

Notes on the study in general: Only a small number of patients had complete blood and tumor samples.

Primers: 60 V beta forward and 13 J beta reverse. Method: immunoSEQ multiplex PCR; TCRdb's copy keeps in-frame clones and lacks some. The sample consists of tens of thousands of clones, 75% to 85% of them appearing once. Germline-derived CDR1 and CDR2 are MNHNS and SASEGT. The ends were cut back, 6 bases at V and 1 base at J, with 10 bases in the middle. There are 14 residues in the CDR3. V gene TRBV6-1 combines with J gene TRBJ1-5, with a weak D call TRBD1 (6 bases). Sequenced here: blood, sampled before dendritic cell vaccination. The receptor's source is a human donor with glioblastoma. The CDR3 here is CASRWGTSNQPQHF. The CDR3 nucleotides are TGTGCCAGCAGATGGGGGACAAGCAATCAGCCCCAGCATTTT.